Shown below are 16 T cell receptor beta chains from a single sample sequenced in a study of identical twins. TCRdb re-analysed the 5' RACE reads in MiXCR, keeping a single row per CDR3 protein. The table shows around 680,000 distinct CDR3 sequences, with 8.5% to 9.5% occurring only once. The sample was also reused in another study, on yellow fever vaccine responses in identical twins.

Sequenced material: PBMCs. These receptors were obtained from a young woman in good health.

This chain uses TRBV28 with TRBJ2-3; D gene ambiguous. The germline CDR1 and CDR2 sequences are MDHEN and SYDVKM. V was pared by 7 bases and J by 5 bases, with 13 bases between. This CDR3 has 13 amino acids. The CDR3 DNA sequence: TGTGCCAGCACCCCCCTAGTCGGAGATACGCAGTATTTT. It codes for CASTPLVGDTQYF.

This clonotype has just a few counts. The rearrangement uses TRBV27 and TRBJ2-7, with D maybe TRBD1 (7 bases). Trimming removed 3 bases from V and 5 bases from J, with 17 bases in between. This CDR3 has 15 residues. Germline V gene data show CDR1 as MNHEY and CDR2 as SMNVEV (reference sequence). CDR3 bases: TGTGCCAGCAGTTTCGCGGGACAGTCATCCGACGAGCAGTACTTC. Its translation: CASSFAGQSSDEQYF.

This clonotype appeared many times. The chain links TRBV14 to TRBJ2-1, with TRBD2 matching over 9 bases. The CDR3 totals 17 residues. V dropped 0 bases and J dropped 4; count of bases not matched to a gene: 7. Germline V CDR1 and CDR2: SGHDN, FVKESK. The CDR3 sequence: CASSQDRRTSVYNEQFF. Here the CDR3 DNA reads TGTGCCAGCAGCCAAGATCGGCGGACTAGCGTTTACAATGAGCAGTTCTTC.

The table lists this clonotype with many counts. At one end the junction does not follow the germline gene, possibly because of a read error. The chain joins TRBV28 to TRBJ2-7; D is undetermined. The V gene's germline CDR1 is MDHEN and CDR2 SYDVKM. This CDR3 is 13 amino acids long. In DNA form, the CDR3 reads TGTGCCAGCAGTTTCGCTGGTTCGCTAGTTCCAAGCTTC. Encoded protein: CASSFAGSLVPSF.

The table lists this clonotype with a few counts. This chain connects TRBV6-5 to TRBJ2-7; D is ambiguous. V was clipped by 2 bases and J by 4 bases, with 9 bases between them. The CDR3 spans 13 residues. The V gene's germline CDR1 is MNHEY and CDR2 SVGAGI. The CDR3 loop reads CASSYSSPYEQYF. The CDR3 DNA reads TGTGCCAGCAGTTACAGCTCCCCGTACGAGCAGTACTTC.

The table lists this clonotype with many counts. This sequence joins TRBV2 and TRBJ2-6; D is undetermined. Trimming took 7 bases from V and 3 from J, leaving 10 bases between them. In germline, CDR1 is SNHLY, CDR2 FYNNEI. The CDR3 runs 14 residues. CDR3 coding DNA: TGTGCCAGCATGATACAAGTTGGGGCCAACGTCCTGACTTTC. It yields the protein CASMIQVGANVLTF.

The chain combines TRBV2 with TRBJ1-5; D unclear. The length of the CDR3 is 13 residues. Germline CDR1 SNHLY, CDR2 FYNNEI. The V gene lost 1 base and the J gene lost 9 bases, with 10 bases spanning the gap. The CDR3 nucleotides are TGTGCCAGCAGTGAAGGGGGTGACGGGCCCCAGCATTTT. Translated: CASSEGGDGPQHF.

This clonotype appeared a few times. The chain employs TRBV18 and TRBJ2-1, with 11 bases matching TRBD1. Germline CDR1 KGHSH, CDR2 LQKENI. V was clipped by 4 bases and J by 4 bases; unmatched bases: 6. CDR3 length: 16 residues. The CDR3 loop reads CASSQTGTGGYNEQFF. Written as DNA, the CDR3 is TGTGCCAGCTCACAAACCGGGACAGGGGGATACAATGAGCAGTTCTTC.

This clonotype has just a few counts. The CDR3 reads CASRTGGANTGELFF. The CDR3 region has the DNA TGTGCCAGCAGGACAGGGGGCGCGAACACCGGGGAGCTGTTTTTT. The chain recombines TRBV5-5 with TRBJ2-2; TRBD1 matches 10 bases. The CDR3 contains 15 residues. The germline CDR1 and CDR2 sequences are SGHKS and YYEKEE (reference sequence). V lost 5 bases and J lost 0; bases outside the gene matches: 1.

This clonotype was seen ten or more times. This chain joins TRBV12-3 or TRBV12-4 and TRBJ2-3; maybe TRBD2 (5 bases). V shed 3 bases and J shed 3 bases, with 13 bases lying between them. The CDR3 runs 15 residues. The DNA of the CDR3 is TGTGCCAGCAGTTTTAGGTGGGAGAGGACAGATACGCAGTATTTT. Translation gives CASSFRWERTDTQYF.

This clonotype was counted many times. The V and J genes are TRBV9 and TRBJ2-1; possible D gene TRBD1, 6 bases. V lost 3 bases and J 9 bases, leaving 10 bases between the germline ends. Germline loops: CDR1 SGDLS, CDR2 YYNGEE. The CDR3 extends over 12 amino acids. The CDR3 loop reads CASSAGVTEQFF. CDR3 bases: TGTGCCAGCAGCGCAGGGGTGACTGAGCAGTTCTTC. The full variable domain, its missing parts supplied by reference TRBV9 and TRBJ2-1, is DSGVTQTPKHLITATGQRVTLRCSPRSGDLSVYWYQQSLDQGLQFLIQYYNGEERAKGNILERFSAQQFPDLHSELNLSSLELGDSALYFCASSAGVTEQFFGPGTRLTVL.

In its sample, this clonotype was seen a few times. The V and J genes are TRBV20-1 and TRBJ2-3; 8 positions agree with TRBD2. V was pared by 5 bases and J by 7 bases, with 14 bases of the junction left unmatched. CDR1 is DFQATT, CDR2 SNEGSKA, per germline (reference sequence). The CDR3 totals 15 residues. In DNA, the CDR3 is TGCAGTGCTCGACCACCGGGGGTAGCGGGAAATACGCAGTATTTT. Translated: CSARPPGVAGNTQYF.

The sample holds many counts of this clonotype. This rearrangement joins TRBV3-1 to TRBJ1-1; D not certain. CDR1 LGHDT and CDR2 YNNKEL come from the germline V gene (reference sequence). The V and J ends lost 6 bases and 3 bases respectively, with 8 bases between them. The CDR3 runs to 12 residues. The CDR3 nucleotides are TGTGCCAGCAGGTTCGGTGACACTGAAGCTTTCTTT. Amino acids: CASRFGDTEAFF. Full variable domain (rest looked up from reference TRBV3-1 and TRBJ1-1): DTAVSQTPKYLVTQMGNDKSIKCEQNLGHDTMYWYKQDSKKFLKIMFSYNNKELIINETVPNRFSPKSPDKAHLNLHINSLELGDSAVYFCASRFGDTEAFFGQGTRLTVV.

This clonotype appeared a few times. The CDR3 reads CASSPGTGFGEQYF. The DNA of the CDR3 is TGTGCCAGCAGCCCTGGGACAGGGTTCGGCGAGCAGTACTTC. V gene TRBV11-1 combines with J gene TRBJ2-7; 9 bases match TRBD1. There are 14 residues in the CDR3. The V segment lost 5 bases and the J segment 6 bases; nucleotides outside the gene matches: 8. Germline loops: CDR1 SGHAT, CDR2 FQDESV (reference sequence).

This clonotype was counted ten times or more. This chain joins TRBV7-9 and TRBJ1-1; perhaps TRBD1 as D (6 bases). This CDR3 is built from 14 residues. Per germline, CDR1 SEHNR and CDR2 FQNEAQ (reference sequence). Trimming took off 5 bases at V and 4 bases at J, with 14 bases between the two ends. The CDR3 protein is CASSVQGLGTEAFF. CDR3 in DNA: TGTGCCAGCAGCGTACAGGGTCTAGGCACTGAAGCTTTCTTT.

This clonotype was recorded at least ten times. The rearrangement joins TRBV24-1 to TRBJ2-1; 9 positions agree with TRBD2. Germline V gives CDR1 KGHDR, CDR2 SFDVKD. V shed 6 bases, J shed 0 bases, and the junction held 5 bases outside the gene matches. The CDR3 covers 16 residues. The DNA for the CDR3 is TGTGCCACCAGTAGATCTAGCGGGGTCTCCTACAATGAGCAGTTCTTC. Translation: CATSRSSGVSYNEQFF.